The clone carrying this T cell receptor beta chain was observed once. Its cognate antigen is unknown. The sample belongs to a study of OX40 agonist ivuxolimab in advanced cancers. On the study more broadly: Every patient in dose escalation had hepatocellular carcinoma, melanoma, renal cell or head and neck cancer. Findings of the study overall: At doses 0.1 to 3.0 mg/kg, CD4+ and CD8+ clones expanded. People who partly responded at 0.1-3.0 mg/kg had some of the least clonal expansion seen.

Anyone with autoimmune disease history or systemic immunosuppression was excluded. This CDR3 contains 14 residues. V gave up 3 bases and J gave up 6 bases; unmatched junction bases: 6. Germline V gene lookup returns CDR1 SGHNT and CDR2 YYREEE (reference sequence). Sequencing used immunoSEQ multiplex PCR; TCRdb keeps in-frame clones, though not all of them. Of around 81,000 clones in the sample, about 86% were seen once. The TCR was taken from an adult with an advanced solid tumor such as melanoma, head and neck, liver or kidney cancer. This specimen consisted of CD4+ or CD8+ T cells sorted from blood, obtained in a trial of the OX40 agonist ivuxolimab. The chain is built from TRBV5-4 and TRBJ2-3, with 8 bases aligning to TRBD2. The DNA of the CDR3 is TGTGCCAGCAGCTCAGCGGGAGCGGGTGATACGCAGTATTTT. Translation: CASSSAGAGDTQYF.